This T cell receptor beta chain was found in a study of T cells in Graves' hyperthyroidism and ophthalmopathy. Study-wide findings and caveats: Model-based prediction identified ophthalmopathy a median around seven months prior to its onset.

Germline CDR1 reads KGHDR; CDR2 reads SFDVKD. The V gene lost 5 bases and the J gene lost 2 bases, with 12 bases spanning the gap. This CDR3 comprises 14 residues. For Graves' hyperthyroidism to be stable, ophthalmopathy could not progress within 18 months. Disease duration under 2 months; hyperthyroidism patients were aged 18 to 65. It was 8.5 to 10 ml of fresh peripheral blood that supplied the PBMCs. A note on this clonotype: Its antigen is not known.

RNA transcripts provided the source from which TCR beta CDR3 regions were amplified. An initial round of RT-PCR targeting the TCR CDR3 relied on the HTBI primer set. Via MiXCR, TCRdb re-called the multiplex PCR reads, giving one row per CDR3 protein. The table has around 350,000 distinct CDR3 sequences, over 15% seen once. Sequenced input: blood. The sequence derives from a woman aged 18-29 years with Graves' hyperthyroidism. This rearrangement joins TRBV24-1 to TRBJ2-7; D is unclear. The CDR3 DNA is TGTGCCACCAGTGCCCCAGGTTTTCCCTACGAGCAGTACTTC. Amino acids: CATSAPGFPYEQYF.